This TCR beta chain appears in the sequencing data of a study of blood T cell repertoires in COVID-19. Whole-study context: Specimens from acute and convalescent COVID-19 originated in the United States, Italy and Spain. Sample material is recorded as cDNA or gDNA derived from T cells, B-cell-depleted T cells, or PBMCs.

Participants spanned ages about 18 to 90 years and resided in roughly 22 US areas. Grouping used clinical history reported by participants in a survey and questionnaire. The table came from immunoSEQ multiplex PCR; TCRdb's copy has only in-frame clones and leaves some out. The sample includes 330,000 or so clones, around nine tenths of them seen just once. CDR1 LGHDT and CDR2 YNNKEL come from the germline V gene (reference sequence). V lost 6 bases and J lost 4; bases outside the gene matches: 9. This CDR3 contains 15 residues. This TCR came from a man younger than 40 who had recovered from COVID-19. Specimen: PBMCs or T cells enriched from blood (not recorded which). This sequence joins TRBV3-1 (or the pseudogene TRBV3-2) and TRBJ2-5, with 9 bases lining up with TRBD2. The CDR3 loop reads CASSSERGVVETQYF. CDR3 DNA: TGTGCCAGCAGTTCAGAGCGGGGGGTGGTAGAGACCCAGTACTTC.